This T cell receptor (beta chain) was sequenced during a study of T cells in Graves' hyperthyroidism and ophthalmopathy. This clonotype was found many times. CDR1 SNHLY and CDR2 FYNNEI come from the germline V gene. The CDR3 is 13 amino acids. V was pared by 7 bases and J by 5 bases, with 5 bases of the junction left unmatched. TCR beta CDR3 regions were amplified from RNA. First-round RT-PCR of the TCR CDR3 relied on the HTBI primer set. In TCRdb, the multiplex PCR reads were re-called with MiXCR into one record per CDR3 protein. The sample lists fewer than 350,000 distinct CDR3 sequences, roughly 15% occurring once. Each diagnosis drew on symptoms, thyroxine, TRAb, thyroid ultrasound and orbital computed tomography findings.

The sequence derives from a woman between 40 and 50 years old with Graves' hyperthyroidism. Sequencing was done on a sample of blood. The chain is built from TRBV2 and TRBJ2-7, with 10 nucleotides matching TRBD2. The CDR3 DNA reads as TGTGCCAGCAAACCTAGCGGGAGTAACGAGCAGTACTTC. As protein: CASKPSGSNEQYF.